The present TCR beta chain was sequenced within a study of T-cell reconstitution after alpha-beta-depleted transplantation in children. Unique molecular identifiers were used to barcode this TCRbeta library. TCRdb processed the PCR reads anew with MiXCR; each CDR3 protein has one entry. The table has roughly 500,000 distinct CDR3 sequences, approximately 32% seen once. Germline lookup yields CDR1 MNHEY and CDR2 SVGAGI. The CDR3 has 15 residues. Trimming took 2 bases from V and 7 from J; bases not matched to a gene: 8. Sequences were derived from PBMCs from the stem cell graft donor, sampled from the stem cell graft. The J gene is TRBJ2-1, the V gene TRBV6-5; 7 bases are a match to TRBD2. This TCR came from a human donor who donated a stem cell graft to a child with aplastic anemia. The CDR3 region is CASSYRLATGNEQFF. CDR3 DNA: TGTGCCAGCAGTTACCGACTAGCAACTGGTAATGAGCAGTTCTTC.